These 25 T cell receptor beta chains originate from one sample sequenced in a study of T cell responses to AZD1222 COVID-19 vaccine. Measured with immunoSEQ multiplex PCR; TCRdb has only the in-frame clones, and not every one. Of approximately 140,000 clones detected, just over 90% appear once; the ten largest clones hold 3.4%. The sequencing used peripheral blood, collected on day 0 of AZD1222 vaccination. These receptors all come from an adult in good health.

This clone was found a few times. The identical CDR3 is also encoded by other nucleotide sequences in the sample. CDR3 sequence reads: CAWSTGGAGNTIYF. CDR3 nucleotide sequence: TGTGCCTGGAGCACAGGGGGCGCTGGAAACACCATATATTTT. The chain links TRBV30 to TRBJ1-3, with 9 positions matching TRBD1. The CDR3 is 14 amino acids. V was clipped by 3 bases and J by 2 bases; unmatched bases: 2. Germline V gives CDR1 GTSNPN, CDR2 SVGIG (reference sequence).

The chain carries TRBV15 and TRBJ2-2; D uncertain. This CDR3 region has 10 residues. Looked up from germline, CDR1 is LNHNV and CDR2 is YYDKDF (reference sequence). V lost 9 bases to trimming and J lost 4 bases, with 3 bases between them. The CDR3 reads CATRTGELFF. As DNA, the CDR3 is TGTGCCACGCGCACCGGGGAGCTGTTTTTT. Filled out from reference TRBV15 and TRBJ2-2, the complete variable domain reads DAMVIQNPRYQVTQFGKPVTLSCSQTLNHNVMYWYQQKSSQAPKLLFHYYDKDFNNEADTPDNFQSRRPNTSFCFLDIRSPGLGDTAMYLCATRTGELFFGEGSRLTVL.

V and J are TRBV7-2 and TRBJ1-2; D might be TRBD1 (6 bases). Germline V gene data show CDR1 as SGHTA and CDR2 as FQGNSA. V lost 5 bases to trimming and J lost 4 bases, with 14 bases between them. The CDR3 has 14 residues. DNA for the CDR3: TGTGCCAGCAGCCATCCGGGGGGCTTCTATGGCTACACCTTC. Protein sequence: CASSHPGGFYGYTF.

The V and J genes are TRBV5-6 and TRBJ1-4; TRBD1 matches at 7 bases. Germline V gene sequence: CDR1 SGHDT, CDR2 YYEEEE. V shed 1 base and J 8 bases; nucleotides not matched to a gene: 2. This CDR3 comprises 13 residues. CDR3 loop: CASSLWTGEKLFF. The CDR3 DNA follows: TGTGCCAGCAGCTTGTGGACAGGAGAAAAACTGTTTTTT.

The rearrangement links TRBV7-9 to TRBJ1-5; 9 bases align to TRBD1. CDR1 is SEHNR, CDR2 FQNEAQ, per germline (reference sequence). CDR3 size: 14 residues. V was pared by 5 bases and J by 6 bases, with 5 bases of the junction left unmatched. The CDR3 sequence: CASSEQGAGQPQHF. The CDR3 coding sequence is TGTGCCAGCAGCGAACAGGGGGCGGGTCAGCCCCAGCATTTT.

The V gene is TRBV7-8, the J gene TRBJ2-3; 12 nucleotides match TRBD2. The CDR3 runs 17 residues. The trim removed 5 bases at V and 0 bases at J, leaving 6 bases unmatched. Germline CDR1 and CDR2: SGHVS and FQNEAQ. The CDR3 nucleotides are TGTGCCAGCAGCCGAACTAGCGGGGGGTATAGCACAGATACGCAGTATTTT. Protein product: CASSRTSGGYSTDTQYF.

The rearrangement uses TRBV6-5 and TRBJ2-1, with D perhaps TRBD1 or TRBD2 (5 bases each). The CDR3 sequence is 13 residues long. V lost 6 bases and J lost 5, with 11 bases in between. The V gene's germline CDR1 is MNHEY and CDR2 SVGAGI. The CDR3 bases are TGTGCCAGCAGCGTACGAGGGGACAATGAGCAGTTCTTC. It specifies CASSVRGDNEQFF.

The chain has TRBV6-5 and TRBJ1-4; 7 positions match TRBD1. Germline V gene data show CDR1 as MNHEY and CDR2 as SVGAGI. The length of the CDR3 is 14 residues. The J segment lost 6 bases and the V segment lost 8 bases, leaving 9 bases of the junction unmatched. The CDR3 is CASGKTGTDEKLFF. DNA of the CDR3: TGTGCCAGCGGAAAGACCGGGACAGATGAAAAACTGTTTTTT.

The chain employs TRBV3-1 (or the pseudogene TRBV3-2) and TRBJ2-7; 9 bases line up with TRBD1. V lost 6 bases, J lost 1 base, and 7 bases stayed unmatched. Germline V gene lookup returns CDR1 LGHDT and CDR2 YNNKEL (reference sequence). The CDR3 length is 15 residues. CDR3 DNA: TGTGCCAGCAGTGAACTGACAGGGGGTTCCTACGAGCAGTACTTC. Residues: CASSELTGGSYEQYF.

The J gene is TRBJ1-2, the V gene TRBV6-5; perhaps TRBD1 as D (6 bases). Germline CDR1 reads MNHEY; CDR2 reads SVGAGI. V was pared by 6 bases and J by 7 bases, with 18 bases between. This CDR3 is 14 amino acids long. CDR3 in DNA: TGTGCCAGCAGCATAACCGGGACAAACACTGGCTACACCTTC. Protein: CASSITGTNTGYTF.

Here the CDR3 DNA reads TGTGCCACCACCCTCTCAGGGGGACCTTACTATGGCTACACCTTC. This codes for CATTLSGGPYYGYTF. The rearrangement joins TRBV19 to TRBJ1-2; 7 bases agree with TRBD1. In germline, CDR1 is LNHDA, CDR2 SQIVND (reference sequence). V was clipped by 10 bases and J by 3 bases; unmatched bases: 14. The CDR3 runs to 15 residues.

CDR3 loop: CAISAVRTGFYNEQFF. The DNA for the CDR3 is TGTGCCATCAGCGCCGTACGGACAGGCTTCTACAATGAGCAGTTCTTC. This chain uses TRBV10-3 with TRBJ2-1, with 7 bases that match TRBD1. This CDR3 spans 16 amino acids. CDR1 and CDR2 from the germline V gene are ENHRY and SYGVKD. J lost 3 bases, V lost 6 bases, and 11 bases had no gene match.

CDR3 in DNA: TGTGCCAGTAGTATTGTAGACGGATACACCGGGGAGCTGTTTTTT. Translated: CASSIVDGYTGELFF. This chain connects TRBV19 to TRBJ2-2; no clear D. CDR3 length: 15 amino acids. The germline CDR1 and CDR2 sequences are LNHDA and SQIVND (reference sequence). V was clipped by 3 bases and J by 3 bases, with 11 bases between them.

The chain uses TRBV29-1 and TRBJ2-2, with 10 bases lining up with TRBD1. The CDR3 extends over 15 amino acids. The trim removed 7 bases at V and 5 bases at J, leaving 10 bases unmatched. Germline CDR1 and CDR2: SQVTM and ANQGSEA. CDR3 bases: TGCAGCGGATCTCGAAGACAGGGGGCGACCGGGGAGCTGTTTTTT. It codes for CSGSRRQGATGELFF.

The chain joins TRBV18 to TRBJ1-1; D gene ambiguous. Germline V gene sequence: CDR1 KGHSH, CDR2 LQKENI. CDR3 length: 15 residues. Trimming removed 1 base from V and 0 bases from J, with 9 bases in between. CDR3 nucleotides: TGTGCCAGCTCACCACGTGGAACAATGAACACTGAAGCTTTCTTT. Translation gives CASSPRGTMNTEAFF.

As to this clone: At one end, the junction sequence differs from germline, possibly due to a read error. Additional DNA sequences in this sample encode the identical CDR3. The chain recombines TRBV5-1 with TRBJ2-7; weak D call: TRBD2 (5 bases). Germline CDR1 reads SGHRS; CDR2 reads YFSETQ. The CDR3 is 15 amino acids. The CDR3 region has the DNA TGCGCCAGCAGCTTGTCGGCACGGACTTTCTACGAGCAATACTTC. This encodes CASSLSARTFYEQYF.

This clone was recorded only once. The genes are TRBV19 and TRBJ1-2; D unresolved. Germline loops: CDR1 LNHDA, CDR2 SQIVND (reference sequence). This CDR3 is built from 12 residues. The germline V and J ends were trimmed by 7 bases and 10 bases, with 16 bases remaining between them. CDR3 protein: CASTPGEQDYTF. DNA for the CDR3: TGTGCCAGTACACCGGGCGAGCAAGACTACACCTTC.

The chain uses TRBV4-1 and TRBJ1-1; 7 bases map to TRBD1. CDR1 and CDR2 from the germline V gene are MGHRA and YSYEKL. The CDR3 is 14 residues long. The V segment lost 4 bases and the J segment 10 bases; nucleotides outside the gene matches: 12. CDR3 sequence: CASSPQQGLGGAFF. The CDR3 region has the DNA TGCGCCAGCAGCCCCCAACAGGGGTTGGGGGGAGCTTTCTTT.

The chain employs TRBV18 and TRBJ1-5; TRBD1 matches at 9 bases. V dropped 3 bases and J dropped 5; count of bases not matched to a gene: 5. The CDR3 spans 15 residues. Looked up from germline, CDR1 is KGHSH and CDR2 is LQKENI. The CDR3 reads CASSPAGQGHQPQHF. DNA for the CDR3: TGTGCCAGCTCACCCGCGGGACAGGGACATCAGCCCCAGCATTTT.

This rearrangement joins TRBV9 to TRBJ1-3; D possibly corresponds to TRBD1 (6 bases). Germline V gene sequence: CDR1 SGDLS, CDR2 YYNGEE. The CDR3 has 16 amino acids. Trimming cost V 0 bases and J 0 bases, with 10 bases left between them. The CDR3 sequence is CASSVGGGGSGNTIYF. The CDR3 DNA follows: TGTGCCAGCAGCGTAGGTGGAGGGGGCTCTGGAAACACCATATATTTT.

J is TRBJ1-5 and V is TRBV30, with D tentatively TRBD1 (6 bases). Per the germline V gene, CDR1 is GTSNPN and CDR2 is SVGIG (reference sequence). With 5 bases removed from V and 3 bases from J, the gap between germline ends came to 20 bases. The CDR3 runs 16 residues. CDR3 residues: CAWEQGGFPFNQPQHF. The CDR3 region has the DNA TGTGCCTGGGAACAGGGTGGGTTCCCTTTCAATCAGCCCCAGCATTTT.

The V and J genes are TRBV7-9 and TRBJ1-2, with 11 bases that match TRBD1. V was clipped by 4 bases and J by 7 bases; unmatched bases: 5. Per the germline V gene, CDR1 is SEHNR and CDR2 is FQNEAQ (reference sequence). This CDR3 has 14 residues. CDR3 DNA: TGTGCCAGCAGCTCGCGGACAGGGGGCATTGGCTACACCTTC. It encodes CASSSRTGGIGYTF.

The chain is built from TRBV3-1 (or the pseudogene TRBV3-2) and TRBJ2-2; 8 bases line up with TRBD1. Germline loops: CDR1 LGHDT, CDR2 YNNKEL (reference sequence). After removal of 7 bases from V and 6 bases from J, the junction contained 10 bases not matched to a gene. The CDR3 runs 15 residues. The CDR3 DNA sequence: TGTGCCAGCAAACGACAGGGGTCGGACGCCGGGGAGCTGTTTTTT. Amino acid sequence: CASKRQGSDAGELFF.

The J gene is TRBJ1-1, the V gene TRBV9; no clear D. This CDR3 has 14 amino acids. V was cut by 3 bases and J by 3 bases, with 12 bases left in between. CDR1 is SGDLS, CDR2 YYNGEE, per germline. In DNA, the CDR3 is TGTGCCAGCAGCGGAGTAGGGCCCGACACTGAAGCTTTCTTT. It yields the protein CASSGVGPDTEAFF.

The chain links TRBV6-5 to TRBJ1-1, with D unclear. CDR3 length: 11 residues. Germline V lookup: CDR1 MNHEY, CDR2 SVGAGI. The CDR3 is CVVWRNTEAFF. The CDR3 DNA is TGTGTCGTCTGGAGGAACACTGAAGCTTTCTTT.